The 14 T cell receptor beta chains in this list originate from one sample, sequenced in a study of cytomegalovirus exposure and HLA in healthy donors. The PCR employed 60 Vbeta primers together with 13 Jbeta primers. Libraries were prepared by immunoSEQ multiplex PCR; TCRdb keeps only in-frame clonotypes and omits some of them. Its clone listing holds about 110,000 clones. Sequencing input: PBMCs. Every receptor here comes from a young man in good health and CMV-seronegative.

The V call is TRBV27, the J call TRBJ1-1; D gene unclear. V was shortened by 3 bases and J by 3 bases, with 11 bases between the two germline ends. This CDR3 is built from 14 residues. CDR1 and CDR2 (germline): MNHEY, SMNVEV (reference sequence). This chain's CDR3 is CASSFERGYTEAFF. The CDR3 DNA reads TGTGCCAGCAGTTTCGAAAGAGGCTACACTGAAGCTTTCTTT.

The chain recombines TRBV7-9 with TRBJ2-7, with 8 bases aligning to TRBD1. Germline CDR1 reads SEHNR; CDR2 reads FQNEAQ (reference sequence). This CDR3 has 14 residues. V was pared by 5 bases and J by 6 bases, with 9 bases of the junction left unmatched. In nucleotides, the CDR3 is TGTGCCAGCAGCCCCCGACAGGGGCTCCGCGAGCAGTACTTC. It codes for CASSPRQGLREQYF.

The chain employs TRBV5-1 and TRBJ1-4, with 8 bases that match TRBD1. V lost 4 bases, J lost 6 bases, and 8 bases stayed unmatched. CDR1 is SGHRS, CDR2 YFSETQ, per germline. CDR3 length: 15 amino acids. The CDR3 DNA sequence: TGCGCCAGCAGCCGACCCGAACAGGGGGATGAAAAACTGTTTTTT. It is translated as CASSRPEQGDEKLFF.

The chain has TRBV29-1 and TRBJ1-2; possibly TRBD1 for D (5 bases). This CDR3 region has 13 residues. Germline CDR1 SQVTM, CDR2 ANQGSEA. V dropped 5 bases and J dropped 4 bases, with 14 bases sitting between them. The CDR3 loop is CSVPQGGGYGYTF. In nucleotides, the CDR3 is TGCAGCGTTCCCCAGGGAGGAGGCTATGGCTACACCTTC.

The chain carries TRBV7-2 and TRBJ1-1; 8 bases agree with TRBD1. Germline V gene sequence: CDR1 SGHTA, CDR2 FQGNSA. The CDR3 is made up of 14 amino acids. The junction had 7 bases not matched to a gene; V was cut back by 5 bases and J by 5 bases. CDR3 region: CASSPDRGWTEAFF. CDR3 bases: TGTGCCAGCAGCCCCGACAGGGGATGGACTGAAGCTTTCTTT.

This CDR3 reads CASSGAGGTNEKLFF. The DNA for the CDR3 is TGTGCCAGCAGTGGGGCAGGGGGGACCAATGAAAAACTGTTTTTT. The gene calls are TRBV6-5 and TRBJ1-4; 7 bases are a match to TRBD1. The trim removed 5 bases at V and 5 bases at J, leaving 8 bases unmatched. This CDR3 region has 15 residues. CDR1 is MNHEY and CDR2 is SVGAGI in the germline V gene.

The chain combines TRBV27 with TRBJ1-5; D possibly corresponds to TRBD1 (6 bases). Germline V gene sequence: CDR1 MNHEY, CDR2 SMNVEV (reference sequence). V lost 3 bases and J lost 3, with 15 bases in between. The CDR3 is 16 amino acids. CDR3 nucleotides: TGTGCCAGCAGTTTGACCCCTGCGGGGGCCAATCAGCCCCAGCATTTT. Translated, it gives CASSLTPAGANQPQHF.

Of note for this clone: Other DNA sequences in this sample translate to the same CDR3. The rearrangement links TRBV27 to TRBJ1-2, with unresolved D. Germline CDR1 reads MNHEY; CDR2 reads SMNVEV (reference sequence). Trimming cost V 1 base and J 4 bases, with 13 bases left between them. The CDR3 loop spans 15 amino acids. CDR3 in DNA: TGTGCCAGCAGTTTATTCCCTTCAGGAGGCTATGGCTACACCTTC. It codes for CASSLFPSGGYGYTF.

CDR3: CASSPGWGQPQHF. CDR3 nucleotides: TGTGCCAGCTCCCCGGGGTGGGGACAGCCCCAGCATTTT. This rearrangement joins TRBV18 to TRBJ1-5; D not resolved. Germline CDR1 KGHSH, CDR2 LQKENI. V was clipped by 6 bases and J by 7 bases, with 13 bases between them. CDR3 size: 13 residues.

Its frequency marks this clone as medium-sized. CDR3 sequence (DNA): TGTGCCAGCAGTGAAGGATACAGGCCTCCGTATAATTCACCCCTCCACTTT. Its translation: CASSEGYRPPYNSPLHF. The chain employs TRBV2 and TRBJ1-6; perhaps TRBD1 as D (5 bases). The CDR3 has 17 residues. Germline V CDR1 and CDR2: SNHLY, FYNNEI. V shed 1 base and J shed 4 bases, with 14 bases lying between them.

The CDR3 protein is CASSFRVSEAFF. CDR3 sequence (DNA): TGTGCCAGCAGCTTTCGGGTTAGTGAGGCTTTCTTT. The chain employs TRBV7-8 and TRBJ1-1; no definite D call. Germline-derived CDR1 and CDR2 are SGHVS and FQNEAQ. The CDR3 totals 12 residues. Trimming shortened V by 3 bases and J by 11 bases, and 13 bases separated the two germline ends.

V usage is TRBV7-9 and J usage is TRBJ1-2, with 7 nucleotides matching TRBD1. CDR1 and CDR2 (germline): SEHNR, FQNEAQ (reference sequence). Germline trimming cut 2 bases from V and 2 bases from J; bases unmatched to any gene: 5. This CDR3 comprises 15 residues. The CDR3 protein is CASSLSRQGNYGYTF. CDR3 nucleotide sequence: TGTGCCAGCAGCTTATCGAGACAGGGAAACTATGGCTACACCTTC.

The chain carries TRBV6-4 and TRBJ2-1, with D perhaps matching TRBD1 (6 bases). The CDR3 has 15 amino acids. Between the trimmed V and J ends, which lost 6 bases and 8 bases, there was a span of 20 bases. Germline CDR1 is MRHNA and CDR2 is SNTAGT. Written as DNA, the CDR3 is TGTGCCAGCAGCATTGAACAGGGAGTAGTTTATGAGCAGTTCTTC. This codes for CASSIEQGVVYEQFF.

Regarding this clone: Other DNA sequences from this sample encode an identical CDR3 as well. The chain recombines TRBV2 with TRBJ2-7; TRBD1 matches 11 bases. CDR3 size: 16 residues. Germline-derived CDR1 and CDR2 are SNHLY and FYNNEI. J gave up 3 bases and V 3 bases, and 7 bases lay outside the gene matches. The DNA of the CDR3 is TGTGCCAGCAGTGAGTGGGGGACAGGGGGAATCTACGAGCAGTACTTC. This codes for CASSEWGTGGIYEQYF.